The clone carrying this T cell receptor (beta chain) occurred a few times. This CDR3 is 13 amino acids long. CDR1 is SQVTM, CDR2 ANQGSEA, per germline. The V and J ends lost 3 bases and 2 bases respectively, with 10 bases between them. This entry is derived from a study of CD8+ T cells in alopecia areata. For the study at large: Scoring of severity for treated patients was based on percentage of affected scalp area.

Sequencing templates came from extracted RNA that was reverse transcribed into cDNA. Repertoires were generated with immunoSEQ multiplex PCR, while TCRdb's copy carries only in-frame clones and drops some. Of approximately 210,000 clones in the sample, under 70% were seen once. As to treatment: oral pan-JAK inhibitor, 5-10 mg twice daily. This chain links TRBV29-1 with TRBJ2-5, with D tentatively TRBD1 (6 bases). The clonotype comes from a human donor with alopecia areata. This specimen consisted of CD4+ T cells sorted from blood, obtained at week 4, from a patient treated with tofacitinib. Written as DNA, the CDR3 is TGCAGCGTTGACAGGGGCCCTCAAGAGACCCAGTACTTC. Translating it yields CSVDRGPQETQYF.